This T cell receptor beta chain appears in the sequencing data of a study of shared clonotypes between healthy human individuals. Broader study findings: Estimated richness values were generally larger in naive subsets than in memory subsets.

For this clone: Its antigen is not known.

CD45RO-negative, CCR7-positively selected cells formed the naive CD8 fraction, excluding terminally differentiated effector memory CD45RA+ cells. Germline V lookup: CDR1 SEHNR, CDR2 FQNEAQ (reference sequence). The CDR3 runs 13 residues. V dropped 1 base and J dropped 8 bases, with 8 bases sitting between them. Profiling relied on immunoSEQ multiplex PCR, and the TCRdb table lists in-frame clones only, not all of them. The sample comprises around 1.9 million clones, 80% to 95% of which are singletons, and approximately 1.7% rests with the top ten. Material: naive CD8+ T cells from PBMCs. The origin of this receptor is a man in his late teens or twenties in good health. Some clones in this sample may be carry-over from other donors' samples. This chain links TRBV7-9 with TRBJ1-4; unclear D gene. CDR3 protein: CASSLEAEEKLFF. DNA for the CDR3: TGTGCCAGCAGCTTAGAGGCCGAAGAAAAACTGTTTTTT.